This is a list of T cell receptor beta chains from one sample in a study of cytomegalovirus exposure and HLA in healthy donors. Produced via immunoSEQ multiplex PCR; TCRdb's table is partial and in-frame only. The sample comprises roughly 90,000 clones, 70% to 80% of which are singletons, and about 22% rests with the top ten. Input material: PBMCs. The receptors come from a man aged 30 to 45 in good health and CMV-seropositive. Both conserved end residues are part of each CDR3. A D gene is named only where the DNA matches it firmly. Not all rows give a size; the values are once, few, many and, for expanded clones, a class.

j_gene	d_gene	v_gene	abundance	CDR3nt	CDR3aa
TRBJ2-2	TRBD1	TRBV19	NA	TGTGCCAGTAGTACCACGAGACAGGGCAGGACCGGGGAGCTGTTTTTT	CASSTTRQGRTGELFF
TRBJ1-5	NA	TRBV21-1	few	TGTGCCAGCAGCACCGACAAATGGGGCAATCAGCCCCAGCATTTT	CASSTDKWGNQPQHF
TRBJ1-3	NA	TRBV7-2	once	TGTGCCAGCAGCTTATTCCCGGGTCCTGGAAACACCATATATTTT	CASSLFPGPGNTIYF
TRBJ1-1	NA	TRBV7-8	NA	TGTGCCAGCAGCTTCCAGATGAACACTGAAGCTTTCTTT	CASSFQMNTEAFF
TRBJ2-1	TRBD1	TRBV7-6	NA	TGTGCCAGCAGCTTAGCTAAGGACAGGGGCAGGGACAATGAGCAGTTCTTC	CASSLAKDRGRDNEQFF
TRBJ2-7	NA	TRBV15	NA	TGTGCCACCAGCGTTGACAGGTGGACCTACGAGCAGTACTTC	CATSVDRWTYEQYF
TRBJ1-5	TRBD1	TRBV19	few	TGTGCCAGTAGTATTGAGGGGGCAGGTCAGCCCCAGCATTTT	CASSIEGAGQPQHF
TRBJ2-2	TRBD2	TRBV5-1	few	TGCGCCAGCAGCCCCCTCGGGGGGGGTAACACCGGGGAGCTGTTTTTT	CASSPLGGGNTGELFF
TRBJ1-2	NA	TRBV4-3	NA	TGCGCCAGCAGCCACCGGTGGGCCCAGTTTCATGGCTACACCTTC	CASSHRWAQFHGYTF
TRBJ1-1	NA	TRBV6-5	NA	TGTGCCAGCAGTCCTACGGCCTACGCGGTTGTCTTT	CASSPTAYAVVF
TRBJ1-4	TRBD1	TRBV29-1	NA	TGCAGCGTTGCCGCTCCAGACAGGGGGCTTAGTGAAAAACTGTTTTTT	CSVAAPDRGLSEKLFF
TRBJ2-2	NA	TRBV7-9	NA	TGTGCCAGCAGCCCACCAGCGGGCCCGGGAACCGGGGAGCTGTTTTTT	CASSPPAGPGTGELFF
TRBJ2-7	TRBD1	TRBV5-4	NA	TGTGCCAGCAGCTCTCGGACAGGGCGCGACGAGCAGTACTTC	CASSSRTGRDEQYF
TRBJ1-2	TRBD1	TRBV10-2	NA	TGCGCCAGCAGTGAGTCTCAGGGGGCAACTGGGACGTATGGCTACACCTTC	CASSESQGATGTYGYTF
TRBJ2-7	TRBD2	TRBV11-1	NA	TGTGCCAGCAGCCCGGGACTAGAGTACGAGCAGTACTTC	CASSPGLEYEQYF
TRBJ1-1	NA	TRBV7-9	NA	TGTGCCAGCAGCCCGCCAGGACTGCTGAACACTGAAGCTTTCTTT	CASSPPGLLNTEAFF
TRBJ1-3	TRBD1	TRBV30	once	TGTGCCTGGAGGGGACAGGGAATCTCTGGAAACACCATATATTTT	CAWRGQGISGNTIYF
TRBJ2-1	NA	TRBV5-4	NA	TGTGCCAGCAGTCCTTCCTACAATGAGCAGTTCTTC	CASSPSYNEQFF
TRBJ1-1	TRBD1	TRBV6-5	NA	TGTGCCAGCATCTCGGACAGGGCAGAAGCTTTCTTT	CASISDRAEAFF
TRBJ2-1	NA	TRBV5-4	few	TGTGCCAGCAGCTTGGCATCCTTCGGCAATGAGCAGTTCTTC	CASSLASFGNEQFF
TRBJ2-7	TRBD1	TRBV30	NA	TGTGCCTGGAGTGTGGACAGGGGGCGTGACGAGCAGTACTTC	CAWSVDRGRDEQYF
TRBJ1-2	NA	TRBV2	NA	TGTGCCAGCAGCCAACCCTTAGGGGCCGCACCCTATGGCTACACCTTC	CASSQPLGAAPYGYTF
TRBJ2-7	TRBD1	TRBV15	NA	TGTGCCACCAGCAGCCCCGGAGGACAGGGGTACGAGCAGTACTTC	CATSSPGGQGYEQYF
TRBJ2-5	NA	TRBV4-2	NA	TGTGCCAGCAGCCAAGCGCTAGTCCCCTTGTACCAAGAGACCCAGTACTTC	CASSQALVPLYQETQYF
TRBJ2-7	NA	TRBV9	NA	TGTGCCAGCAGCGTATCTCCGGTATACGCCTACGAGCAGTACTTC	CASSVSPVYAYEQYF
TRBJ2-7	TRBD1	TRBV25-1	NA	TGTGCCAGCAGCTGGACAGGGAACTACGAGCAGTACTTC	CASSWTGNYEQYF
TRBJ2-5	TRBD2	TRBV9	NA	TGTGCCAGCAGCATACTAGCGGGAGGCGGGGAGACCCAGTACTTC	CASSILAGGGETQYF
TRBJ2-7	TRBD2	TRBV4-1	NA	TGCGCCAGCAGCCAAGCTTTTGGAGAGAGCGGGGCCTACGAGCAGTACTTC	CASSQAFGESGAYEQYF
TRBJ1-6	NA	TRBV2	NA	TGTGCCAGCACCCAAGGGAGTACGGGGGGTCGGTTCAGCTCCTATAATTCACCCCTCCACTTT	CASTQGSTGGRFSSYNSPLHF
TRBJ1-2	NA	TRBV7-2	NA	TGTGCCAGCAGTCGGACGGGGGGAGGCTACACCTTC	CASSRTGGGYTF
TRBJ2-7	TRBD1	TRBV5-1	NA	TGCGCCAGCAGCTTGTCGACAGGGACCCTCTCCTACGAGCAGTACTTC	CASSLSTGTLSYEQYF
TRBJ2-3	TRBD2	TRBV7-3	once	TGTGCCAGCAGCTTATACCCACAGCGGGAGAGGACAGATACGCAGTATTTT	CASSLYPQRERTDTQYF
TRBJ2-7	TRBD2	TRBV11-2	NA	TGTGCCAGCAGCTTTCGGACTAGCGGGGGCTTAACCTACGAGCAGTACTTC	CASSFRTSGGLTYEQYF
TRBJ2-5	NA	TRBV7-9	NA	TGTGCCAGCAGCTTAACCGGGAGCCAAGAGACCCAGTACTTC	CASSLTGSQETQYF
TRBJ1-4	NA	TRBV15	NA	TGTGCCACCAGCAGAGACACAGGGGAAAAACTGTTTTTT	CATSRDTGEKLFF
TRBJ2-5	TRBD2	TRBV30	NA	TGTGCCTGGAGGGGACTAGCGACAAGAACGTTGACGGGGACCCAGTACTTC	CAWRGLATRTLTGTQYF
TRBJ1-5	TRBD1	TRBV5-1	NA	TGCGCCAGCAGCTTACAGGGGGGCAATCAGCCCCAGCATTTT	CASSLQGGNQPQHF
TRBJ2-3	TRBD1	TRBV9	NA	TGTGCCAGCAGCGTAGCCGGGACAGGGGGGTCAGATACGCAGTATTTT	CASSVAGTGGSDTQYF
TRBJ2-1	TRBD1	TRBV4-2	NA	TGTGCCAGCAGCCAAGGCGCAGGGGGTATGATGAATGAGCAGTTCTTC	CASSQGAGGMMNEQFF
TRBJ1-1	NA	TRBV11-2	NA	TGTGCCAGCAGCTCCACAGGTGAAGCTTTCTTT	CASSSTGEAFF
TRBJ1-2	NA	TRBV7-9	NA	TGTGCCAGCAGCCCCCCCGGGGTCTTC	CASSPPGVF
TRBJ2-1	TRBD2	TRBV7-8	NA	TGTGCCAGCAGCCTCCGGGGGGGGGTTAACAATGAGCAGTTCTTC	CASSLRGGVNNEQFF
TRBJ2-7	NA	TRBV28	once	TGTGCCAGCAGCCGCAATACAGGGTGGGAGTACTTC	CASSRNTGWEYF
TRBJ1-5	TRBD1	TRBV7-2	NA	TGTGCCAGCAGCTTGTCCGGGACAGTCCACAATCAGCCCCAGCATTTT	CASSLSGTVHNQPQHF
TRBJ2-1	TRBD2	TRBV29-1	NA	TGCAGCGTTGACACTAGCGGGGCCAGGGGTGAGCAGTTCTTC	CSVDTSGARGEQFF
TRBJ2-3	TRBD2	TRBV18	NA	TGTGCCAGCTCACCCCTGACTAGCGGGACAGATACGCAGTATTTT	CASSPLTSGTDTQYF
TRBJ2-5	TRBD2	TRBV5-8	NA	TGTGCCAGCAGCTTCCTAGCGGGGTTCCAAGAGACCCAGTACTTC	CASSFLAGFQETQYF
TRBJ2-7	TRBD1	TRBV6-1	NA	TGTGCCAGCAGGCCGGGACAGGGGTTCTCCTACGAGCAGTACTTC	CASRPGQGFSYEQYF
TRBJ2-3	TRBD1	TRBV11-3	NA	TGTGCCAGCAGCTCCCGACAGGGGGGAACAGATACGCAGTATTTT	CASSSRQGGTDTQYF
TRBJ2-1	NA	TRBV30	NA	TGTGCCTGGAGCGGAGAACCCCCCTACAATGAGCAGTTCTTC	CAWSGEPPYNEQFF
TRBJ1-2	NA	TRBV5-4	NA	TGTGCCAGCAGCTTGGACATCAGGGATTCTCAATATGGCTACACCTTC	CASSLDIRDSQYGYTF
TRBJ1-2	NA	TRBV15	NA	TGTGCCACCAGCAGGGACACCTCTTATGGCTACACCTTC	CATSRDTSYGYTF